Listed here are 29 T cell receptor beta chains from one sample, sequenced in a study of identifying expanded T cells in peripheral blood. Repertoires were generated with immunoSEQ multiplex PCR, while TCRdb's copy carries only in-frame clones and drops some. Of 70,000 to 95,000 clones in the sample, about nine tenths are singletons; the top ten hold about 4.2%. Sequencing was carried out using blood. The receptors were gathered from a person aged 18 to 75 in good health.

The V gene is TRBV2, the J gene TRBJ2-5; 7 nucleotides align to TRBD1. CDR1 SNHLY and CDR2 FYNNEI come from the germline V gene. The CDR3 is 13 residues long. V was pared by 8 bases and J by 1 base, with 4 bases of the junction left unmatched. The CDR3 sequence: CASQRQGQETQYF. The CDR3 DNA follows: TGTGCCAGCCAACGACAGGGCCAAGAGACCCAGTACTTC. Complete variable domain (other parts from reference TRBV2 and TRBJ2-5): EPEVTQTPSHQVTQMGQEVILRCVPISNHLYFYWYRQILGQKVEFLVSFYNNEISEKSEIFDDQFSVERPDGSNFTLKIRSTKLEDSAMYFCASQRQGQETQYFGPGTRLLVL.

V gene TRBV30 combines with J gene TRBJ1-2, with D possibly TRBD1 on 5 matching bases. The V gene lost 4 bases and the J gene lost 0 bases, with 21 bases spanning the gap. Germline CDR1 reads GTSNPN; CDR2 reads SVGIG (reference sequence). The CDR3 extends over 17 amino acids. The DNA for the CDR3 is TGTGCCTGGACCGAATGGCGCGCGGACACACCTAACTATGGCTACACCTTC. Protein product: CAWTEWRADTPNYGYTF. The whole variable domain, remainder taken from reference TRBV30 and TRBJ1-2, is SQTIHQWPATLVQPVGSPLSLECTVEGTSNPNLYWYRQAAGRGLQLLFYSVGIGQISSEVPQNLSASRPQDRQFILSSKKLLLSDSGFYLCAWTEWRADTPNYGYTFGSGTRLTVV.

The CDR3 protein is CASSLDSLYNEQFF. In DNA, the CDR3 is TGTGCCAGCTCACTCGACAGCCTCTACAATGAGCAGTTCTTC. The chain is built from TRBV18 and TRBJ2-1, with a possible D match to TRBD1 (5 bases). From germline, CDR1 is KGHSH and CDR2 LQKENI. The CDR3 spans 14 residues. Trimming took off 4 bases at V and 3 bases at J, with 10 bases between the two ends.

The chain links TRBV5-1 to TRBJ1-1; possible D gene TRBD1, 6 bases. Germline V gene sequence: CDR1 SGHRS, CDR2 YFSETQ. Trimming stripped 0 bases from V and 8 bases from J, with 14 bases between. This CDR3 spans 14 amino acids. The CDR3 sequence: CASSLAVTGQEAFF. The DNA of the CDR3 is TGCGCCAGCAGCTTGGCCGTGACAGGCCAAGAAGCTTTCTTT.

This clone was picked up one time. The chain employs TRBV4-1 and TRBJ1-4, with D unclear. In germline, CDR1 is MGHRA, CDR2 YSYEKL. V was clipped by 3 bases and J by 4 bases, with 9 bases between them. This CDR3 contains 14 residues. CDR3 nucleotides: TGCGCCAGCAGCCATCAGCAGTTTAATGAAAAACTGTTTTTT. It codes for CASSHQQFNEKLFF.

This clone came up a few times. The CDR3 DNA follows: TGTGCCAGCAGCGTAGCGGGGACGGAGCTGTTTTTT. Residues: CASSVAGTELFF. This sequence joins TRBV9 and TRBJ2-2; D could derive from TRBD1 or TRBD2 (5 bases each). Germline assignment: CDR1 SGDLS and CDR2 YYNGEE. CDR3 size: 12 residues. The V gene lost 0 bases and the J gene lost 10 bases, with 7 bases spanning the gap.

The J gene is TRBJ1-2, the V gene TRBV27, with D possibly matching TRBD1 (6 bases). The V gene's germline CDR1 is MNHEY and CDR2 SMNVEV (reference sequence). The CDR3 is 14 amino acids. V was cut by 5 bases and J by 2 bases, with 12 bases left in between. CDR3 in DNA: TGTGCCAGCAGTCGACGGGGGGCGAACTATGGCTACACCTTC. Its translation: CASSRRGANYGYTF.

This clone was seen a single time. The chain carries TRBV4-1 and TRBJ1-1, with 9 bases lining up with TRBD1. This CDR3 region has 14 residues. The germline CDR1 and CDR2 sequences are MGHRA and YSYEKL. With V trimmed by 1 base and J by 5 bases, 2 bases remained unmatched. The CDR3 reads CASSQGQGGTEAFF. The CDR3 nucleotides read TGCGCCAGCAGCCAAGGACAGGGGGGGACTGAAGCTTTCTTT.

This clone has only one observation. This chain uses TRBV5-8 with TRBJ1-6; D unclear. The CDR3 runs to 17 residues. Looked up from germline, CDR1 is SGHTS and CDR2 is YDEGEE. The V end was cut by 4 bases, the J end by 1 base, with 15 bases between. Here the CDR3 reads CASSSLEAESYNSPLHF. For the CDR3, the DNA is TGTGCCAGCAGCAGCTTGGAAGCAGAATCCTATAATTCACCCCTCCACTTT.

The chain is built from TRBV19 and TRBJ1-5; D not certain. Trimming shortened V by 5 bases and J by 5 bases, and 16 bases separated the two germline ends. Germline CDR1 reads LNHDA; CDR2 reads SQIVND (reference sequence). This CDR3 region has 15 residues. In DNA form, the CDR3 reads TGTGCCAGTAGTGCCGCGACCGACGGGTATCAGCCCCAGCATTTT. Protein product: CASSAATDGYQPQHF.

The CDR3 region is CASSFSIRGRLNYNSPLHF. The CDR3 DNA sequence: TGTGCCAGCAGCTTTTCGATCAGGGGGCGCCTGAATTATAATTCACCCCTCCACTTT. The chain is built from TRBV11-2 and TRBJ1-6; 8 positions agree with TRBD1. The V and J ends lost 3 bases and 4 bases, in that order; junction bases with no gene match: 14. Germline CDR1 and CDR2: SGHAT and FQNNGV. CDR3 length: 19 residues.

The V call is TRBV9, the J call TRBJ2-1, with 7 bases that match TRBD2. The CDR3 is 18 amino acids. V gave up 4 bases and J gave up 2 bases; unmatched junction bases: 15. The V gene's germline CDR1 is SGDLS and CDR2 YYNGEE. DNA for the CDR3: TGTGCCAGCAGCTCCATACTCTCGGCGAGCGGGACCTACAATGAGCAGTTCTTC. Protein: CASSSILSASGTYNEQFF.

This clone was observed a handful of times. The chain carries TRBV10-3 and TRBJ2-7; 10 nucleotides line up with TRBD2. V gave up 9 bases and J gave up 3 bases; unmatched junction bases: 8. Germline V lookup: CDR1 ENHRY, CDR2 SYGVKD. The CDR3 runs to 14 residues. In DNA, the CDR3 is TGTGCCATTAGAGCGGGAGGGCCGGGCTACGAGCAGTACTTC. The encoded protein is CAIRAGGPGYEQYF.

The J gene is TRBJ1-6, the V gene TRBV28; 8 bases agree with TRBD1. CDR1 is MDHEN and CDR2 is SYDVKM in the germline V gene. There are 16 residues in the CDR3. Germline trimming cut 3 bases from V and 9 bases from J; bases unmatched to any gene: 10. The CDR3 DNA reads TGTGCCAGCAGTTTCGGGGGACAGGTCAGGGGTTCACCCCTCCACTTT. The encoded protein is CASSFGGQVRGSPLHF.

This clone appeared a single time. The chain has TRBV10-3 and TRBJ1-4, with D perhaps TRBD1 (5 bases). V shed 0 bases and J shed 12 bases, with 11 bases lying between them. Germline V gives CDR1 ENHRY, CDR2 SYGVKD. The CDR3 is 13 residues long. The CDR3 spells CAISESVGGELFF. CDR3 nucleotides: TGTGCCATCAGTGAGTCGGTCGGGGGGGAACTGTTTTTT.

V usage is TRBV21-1 and J usage is TRBJ2-4; the table assigns TRBD2, which was not confirmed against the DNA. TRBV21-1 represents a pseudogene. The CDR3 contains 16 residues. CDR3 region: CASSNRGHQAKNIQYF. CDR3 coding DNA: TGTGCCAGCAGCAATCGCGGGCACCAAGCCAAAAACATTCAGTACTTC.

This chain connects TRBV7-9 to TRBJ2-7; D possibly corresponds to TRBD2 (5 bases). The ends were cut back, 2 bases at V and 5 bases at J, with 10 bases in the middle. This CDR3 has 13 residues. Germline V CDR1 and CDR2: SEHNR, FQNEAQ (reference sequence). CDR3 DNA: TGTGCCAGCAGCTTATTCCCGGGGAACGAGCAGTACTTC. This codes for CASSLFPGNEQYF.

V and J are TRBV5-1 and TRBJ2-6; the match to TRBD1 covers 10 bases. This CDR3 contains 16 residues. Germline-derived CDR1 and CDR2 are SGHRS and YFSETQ. V trimming: 3 bases; J trimming: 2 bases; junction bases outside the gene matches: 2. The CDR3 DNA reads as TGCGCCAGCAGCTCCGGGACAGGGGCTGGGGCCAACGTCCTGACTTTC. Its translation is CASSSGTGAGANVLTF.

This rearrangement joins TRBV5-5 to TRBJ2-3, with D unresolved. Between the trimmed V and J ends, which lost 5 bases and 2 bases, there was a span of 9 bases. Germline CDR1 reads SGHKS; CDR2 reads YYEKEE (reference sequence). This CDR3 has 13 amino acids. The CDR3 spells CASSYGNTDTQYF. CDR3 in DNA: TGTGCCAGCAGTTACGGTAACACAGATACGCAGTATTTT.

This chain links TRBV5-5 with TRBJ2-5, with unresolved D. The germline CDR1 and CDR2 sequences are SGHKS and YYEKEE (reference sequence). The CDR3 runs to 14 residues. V shed 4 bases and J shed 5 bases, with 15 bases lying between them. The CDR3 nucleotides read TGTGCCAGCAGCACAACGAGGATGTCCGAGACCCAGTACTTC. This gives the protein CASSTTRMSETQYF.

The chain combines TRBV27 with TRBJ1-5, with D tentatively TRBD1 (6 bases). Germline V CDR1 and CDR2: MNHEY, SMNVEV (reference sequence). V was pared by 1 base and J by 1 base, with 11 bases between. The CDR3 length is 16 residues. CDR3 sequence: CASSLLGGRSNQPQHF. Here the CDR3 DNA reads TGTGCCAGCAGTTTATTAGGGGGGCGAAGCAATCAGCCCCAGCATTTT.

V and J are TRBV7-3 and TRBJ2-1, with a possible D match to TRBD2 (5 bases). From germline, CDR1 is SGHTA and CDR2 FQGTGA. Between the trimmed V and J ends, which lost 2 bases and 4 bases, there was a span of 6 bases. The CDR3 has 13 amino acids. Written as DNA, the CDR3 is TGTGCCAGCAGCTTAGGGAGATACAATGAGCAGTTCTTC. As protein: CASSLGRYNEQFF. The full variable domain, in which reference TRBV7-3 and TRBJ2-1 provide the parts outside the CDR3, is GAGVSQTPSNKVTEKGKYVELRCDPISGHTALYWYRQSLGQGPEFLIYFQGTGAADDSGLPNDRFFAVRPEGSVSTLKIQRTERGDSAVYLCASSLGRYNEQFFGPGTRLTVL.

This chain connects TRBV7-9 to TRBJ2-3, with TRBD1 identical over 7 bases. J gave up 6 bases and V 4 bases, and 4 bases lay outside the gene matches. The germline CDR1 and CDR2 sequences are SEHNR and FQNEAQ (reference sequence). CDR3 length: 13 residues. The CDR3 loop reads CASSSQGKDTQYF. Here the CDR3 DNA reads TGTGCCAGCAGCTCACAGGGGAAGGATACGCAGTATTTT.

The V gene is TRBV9, the J gene TRBJ2-7; D gene uncertain. CDR3 size: 13 residues. In germline, CDR1 is SGDLS, CDR2 YYNGEE. The ends were cut back, 4 bases at V and 6 bases at J, with 14 bases in the middle. Written as DNA, the CDR3 is TGTGCCAGCAGCCCAAAGGTTTTGGGCGAGCAGTACTTC. Translating it yields CASSPKVLGEQYF. Variable domain in full (rest from reference TRBV9 and TRBJ2-7): DSGVTQTPKHLITATGQRVTLRCSPRSGDLSVYWYQQSLDQGLQFLIQYYNGEERAKGNILERFSAQQFPDLHSELNLSSLELGDSALYFCASSPKVLGEQYFGPGTRLTVT.

The chain links TRBV4-2 to TRBJ1-2; no clear D. CDR1 and CDR2 from the germline V gene are LGHNA and YNFKEQ. The CDR3 runs 17 residues. Trimming shortened V by 1 base and J by 5 bases, and 20 bases separated the two germline ends. CDR3 DNA sequence: TGTGCCAGCAGCCAAGTGACGGCCCCAGAAGGGCTATATGGCTACACCTTC. This translates into CASSQVTAPEGLYGYTF.

The chain's CDR3 is CASSEEAGGPYNEQFF. The CDR3 nucleotides are TGTGCCAGCAGTGAAGAGGCGGGGGGGCCGTACAATGAGCAGTTCTTC. The rearrangement uses TRBV6-4 and TRBJ2-1; 9 bases line up with TRBD2. This CDR3 contains 16 residues. The V gene end was trimmed by 3 bases and the J gene end by 4 bases; junction bases not matched to a gene: 7. In germline, CDR1 is MRHNA, CDR2 SNTAGT.

This chain uses TRBV28 with TRBJ1-1, with D uncertain. The CDR3 extends over 11 amino acids. Germline V gene data show CDR1 as MDHEN and CDR2 as SYDVKM. V was trimmed by 3 bases and J by 7 bases, leaving 6 bases between them. The CDR3 DNA follows: TGTGCCAGCAGTTTTATCCTTGAAGCTTTCTTT. Translation: CASSFILEAFF.

The V call is TRBV30, the J call TRBJ2-7, with 7 bases fitting TRBD1. The CDR3 is 12 amino acids. J was trimmed by 5 bases and V by 6 bases; bases with no gene match: 7. The germline V gene has CDR1 GTSNPN and CDR2 SVGIG (reference sequence). CDR3 in DNA: TGTGCCTGTGACAGGGCGGGCGACGAGCAGTACTTC. Translated: CACDRAGDEQYF.

The chain joins TRBV30 to TRBJ2-2, with D possibly TRBD2 on 6 matching bases. Germline CDR1 is GTSNPN and CDR2 is SVGIG (reference sequence). This CDR3 has 15 residues. Trimming pared 0 bases from V and 3 bases from J, leaving 11 bases between. The CDR3 is CAWSVSQRDTGELFF. In DNA form, the CDR3 reads TGTGCCTGGAGTGTCTCCCAGCGGGACACCGGGGAGCTGTTTTTT.